Shown below are 19 T cell receptor beta chains from a single sample sequenced in a study of cytomegalovirus exposure and HLA in healthy donors. Researchers ran the PCR with 60 Vbeta and 13 Jbeta primers. Data came from immunoSEQ multiplex PCR; TCRdb stores just in-frame clones and leaves some out. The table records 150,000 to 200,000 clones, 80% to 90% of them present only once. Sequenced sample: PBMCs. These TCRs come from a man aged 40-50 years in good health and CMV-seropositive.

The rearrangement joins TRBV4-2 to TRBJ1-1; tentative D call: TRBD1 (5 bases). Trimming stripped 3 bases from V and 0 bases from J, with 11 bases between. The CDR3 consists of 15 residues. Germline assignment: CDR1 LGHNA and CDR2 YNFKEQ. The CDR3 DNA follows: TGTGCCAGCAGCCAGGGGGGATTGGTGAACACTGAAGCTTTCTTT. It is translated as CASSQGGLVNTEAFF.

The chain couples TRBV5-1 to TRBJ1-2; tentatively, D is TRBD1 (5 bases). V lost 3 bases, J lost 8 bases, and 20 bases lay in between. The CDR3 sequence is 15 residues long. The V gene's germline CDR1 is SGHRS and CDR2 YFSETQ. The CDR3 spells CASSSAGPGTQGYTF. In nucleotides, the CDR3 is TGCGCCAGCAGCTCGGCGGGACCCGGAACGCAGGGCTACACCTTC.

The chain is built from TRBV27 and TRBJ1-1; TRBD1 might be the D (6 bases). The germline CDR1 and CDR2 sequences are MNHEY and SMNVEV (reference sequence). The CDR3 totals 18 residues. V lost 0 bases and J lost 10, with 27 bases in between. DNA of the CDR3: TGTGCCAGCAGTTTATCCACAGGGATTTTGGGAAAAGGGCAAGGAGCTTTCTTT. Its protein product is CASSLSTGILGKGQGAFF.

The J gene is TRBJ2-4, the V gene TRBV5-5, with D perhaps matching TRBD2 (6 bases). V dropped 2 bases and J dropped 4 bases, with 13 bases sitting between them. This CDR3 region has 15 residues. The germline V gene has CDR1 SGHKS and CDR2 YYEKEE (reference sequence). CDR3 DNA sequence: TGTGCCAGCAGCTTAGGGTGGGAGGCTAAAAACATTCAGTACTTC. Protein product: CASSLGWEAKNIQYF.

The chain joins TRBV6-5 to TRBJ2-5; D is perhaps TRBD2 (7 bases). CDR1 and CDR2 (germline): MNHEY, SVGAGI. This CDR3 comprises 16 residues. Trimming took off 0 bases at V and 5 bases at J, with 16 bases between the two ends. As DNA, the CDR3 is TGTGCCAGCAGTTACTCAAGGGGGAGGGGACCGGAGACCCAGTACTTC. Translating it yields CASSYSRGRGPETQYF.

The chain is built from TRBV4-2 and TRBJ2-5; 14 positions match TRBD2. The CDR3 is 16 amino acids. After removal of 4 bases from V and 2 bases from J, the junction contained 3 bases not matched to a gene. The germline CDR1 and CDR2 sequences are LGHNA and YNFKEQ. CDR3 amino acids: CASSPGTSGGQETQYF. In nucleotides, the CDR3 is TGTGCCAGCAGCCCGGGGACTAGCGGGGGACAAGAGACCCAGTACTTC.

The chain recombines TRBV27 with TRBJ1-1, with TRBD1 as a possible D gene (5 bases). The V gene's germline CDR1 is MNHEY and CDR2 SMNVEV (reference sequence). Trimming cost V 5 bases and J 5 bases, with 18 bases left between them. The CDR3 runs 15 residues. CDR3 residues: CASSPPPGGRTEAFF. The CDR3 nucleotides are TGTGCCAGCAGTCCCCCCCCCGGGGGAAGAACTGAAGCTTTCTTT.

This clone has just one count. V and J are TRBV11-2 and TRBJ2-1, with D possibly TRBD1 on 5 matching bases. V was shortened by 1 base and J by 5 bases, with 6 bases between the two germline ends. The germline V gene encodes CDR1 SGHAT and CDR2 FQNNGV. The CDR3 is 13 residues long. CDR3 sequence: CASSLGQNNEQFF. In DNA, the CDR3 is TGTGCCAGCAGCTTAGGACAGAACAATGAGCAGTTCTTC.

V usage is TRBV6-5 and J usage is TRBJ2-1, with D perhaps TRBD1 (6 bases). There are 15 residues in the CDR3. The germline CDR1 and CDR2 sequences are MNHEY and SVGAGI. V was shortened by 8 bases and J by 0 bases, with 14 bases between the two germline ends. The DNA for the CDR3 is TGTGCCAGCTCAAGGGACACTCCCTCCTACAATGAGCAGTTCTTC. Its translation is CASSRDTPSYNEQFF.

This chain joins TRBV19 and TRBJ1-4, with D perhaps matching TRBD1 (5 bases). CDR3 size: 14 residues. The V gene's germline CDR1 is LNHDA and CDR2 SQIVND (reference sequence). Between the trimmed V and J ends, which lost 6 bases and 3 bases, there was a span of 11 bases. In DNA, the CDR3 is TGTGCCAGTAGCAGGGAAGTAGCTAATGAAAAACTGTTTTTT. Its translation is CASSREVANEKLFF.

The CDR3 DNA reads as TGTGCCAGCAGCTTAGTTGGGGGCACTAACTCCTACGAGCAGTACTTC. It specifies CASSLVGGTNSYEQYF. This sequence joins TRBV7-2 and TRBJ2-7; TRBD1 might be the D (6 bases). The CDR3 loop spans 16 amino acids. V was pared by 1 base and J by 0 bases, with 13 bases between. CDR1 is SGHTA, CDR2 FQGNSA, per germline.

The chain joins TRBV6-5 to TRBJ1-2; D call uncertain. The CDR3 consists of 14 residues. CDR1 and CDR2 (germline): MNHEY, SVGAGI. The V end lost 6 bases, the J end lost 2 bases, and 13 bases lay between the germline ends. DNA of the CDR3: TGTGCCAGCAGCCCCGGCGGGAAGAACTATGGCTACACCTTC. Its protein product is CASSPGGKNYGYTF.

The chain couples TRBV28 to TRBJ1-5; TRBD1 matches at 7 bases. V was pared by 7 bases and J by 0 bases, with 6 bases of the junction left unmatched. CDR1 is MDHEN, CDR2 SYDVKM, per germline. The CDR3 length is 15 residues. The CDR3 sequence is CASTMTGSSNQPQHF. CDR3 DNA sequence: TGTGCCAGCACAATGACAGGGAGTAGCAATCAGCCCCAGCATTTT.

The chain joins TRBV12-5 to TRBJ2-1, with 8 positions matching TRBD1. The CDR3 loop spans 15 amino acids. Germline V CDR1 and CDR2: LGHNT, FRNRAP. J lost 2 bases, V lost 4 bases, and 4 bases had no gene match. The CDR3 spells CASGSRTGTYNEQFF. Here the CDR3 DNA reads TGTGCTAGTGGTTCACGGACAGGGACCTACAATGAGCAGTTCTTC.

V and J are TRBV28 and TRBJ2-7, with TRBD2 matching over 7 bases. J lost 2 bases, V lost 5 bases, and 9 bases had no gene match. CDR1 is MDHEN, CDR2 SYDVKM, per germline. The CDR3 extends over 15 amino acids. CDR3 in DNA: TGTGCCAGCAGTCCCCCGGGACTACAAACCTACGAGCAGTACTTC. Its translation is CASSPPGLQTYEQYF.

This clone was detected only once. CDR3 in amino acids: CASSPTISYEQYF. The CDR3 nucleotides are TGTGCCAGCAGCCCGACTATCTCCTACGAGCAGTACTTC. The chain is built from TRBV2 and TRBJ2-7; weak D call: TRBD2 (5 bases). The length of the CDR3 is 13 residues. Germline assignment: CDR1 SNHLY and CDR2 FYNNEI. Trimming removed 6 bases at V and 0 bases at J, with 9 bases between.

The chain combines TRBV2 with TRBJ2-3; D unresolved. Trimming shortened V by 3 bases and J by 1 base, and 8 bases separated the two germline ends. This CDR3 has 14 amino acids. Looked up from germline, CDR1 is SNHLY and CDR2 is FYNNEI. The DNA of the CDR3 is TGTGCCAGCAGTGAGGTACTCCGCACAGATACGCAGTATTTT. This sequence encodes CASSEVLRTDTQYF.

Note on this clone: At one end the junction does not follow the germline gene, possibly because of a read error. The CDR3: CASSYQGAAGCTF. CDR3 nucleotide sequence: TGTGCCAGCAGTTACCAGGGGGCGGCGGGCTGCACCTTC. J is TRBJ1-2 and V is TRBV6-5; 8 bases align to TRBD1. The germline V gene encodes CDR1 MNHEY and CDR2 SVGAGI. The CDR3 extends over 13 amino acids.

This clone was counted only a few times. The gene calls are TRBV7-6 and TRBJ2-5; 8 nucleotides match TRBD2. Per the germline V gene, CDR1 is SGHVS and CDR2 is FNYEAQ. J lost 2 bases, V lost 5 bases, and 10 bases had no gene match. The length of the CDR3 is 16 residues. CDR3 bases: TGTGCCAGCAGCCCGCGCCGGGGGGGAACACAAGAGACCCAGTACTTC. This translates into CASSPRRGGTQETQYF.